These T cell receptor beta chains were read from a single sample in a study of immune characterization of retroperitoneal liposarcoma. TCRdb re-called the PCR reads with MiXCR, one entry per CDR3 protein. The sample lists approximately 9,300 distinct CDR3 sequences, roughly 26% seen once, with under 25% in the top ten. Sequences were obtained from blood. These receptors all come from a male donor with retroperitoneal liposarcoma. The CDR3 runs from the conserved cysteine through the conserved F or W. The D gene is left open where the match is weak. A clone size is listed for some rows: how often the clone was seen (once, few, many), or a class if it is expanded.

clone_size	d_call	j_call	v_call	cdr3_nt	cdr3_aa
medium-sized	NA	TRBJ2-5	TRBV6-1	TGTGCCAGCAGTGCAGACGCCGAAGAGACCCAGTACTTC	CASSADAEETQYF
NA	NA	TRBJ2-1	TRBV4-2	TGTGCCAGCAGCCAAGATTCCTCGGTTAAAGAGACCCAGTTCTTC	CASSQDSSVKETQFF
many	NA	TRBJ1-2	TRBV10-3	TGTGCCATCAGTTCGGACCGTAACTATGGCTACACCTTC	CAISSDRNYGYTF
few	NA	TRBJ2-2	TRBV6-1	TGTGCCACGCACGGGAACACCGGGGAGCTGTTTTTT	CATHGNTGELFF
NA	NA	TRBJ2-2	TRBV18	TGTGCCAGCTCACCAAAGGGCGCGAACACCGGGGAGCTGTTTTTT	CASSPKGANTGELFF
many	TRBD2	TRBJ2-1	TRBV6-1	TGTGCCAGCAGTGCTAGCGGGGGTAATGAGCAGTTCTTC	CASSASGGNEQFF
few	NA	TRBJ1-1	TRBV4-1	TGCGCCAGCAGCCCTTCCTGGACGGTGAACACTGAAGCTTTCTTT	CASSPSWTVNTEAFF
NA	NA	TRBJ2-2	TRBV7-2	TGTGCCAGCAGCTTAGATCGGATAGAAGTTTACCCCGGGGAGCTGTTTTTT	CASSLDRIEVYPGELFF
many	NA	TRBJ1-2	TRBV5-1	TGCGCCAGCAGCTATTGGGCGACGGGAGGGGACTATGGCTACACCTTC	CASSYWATGGDYGYTF
NA	TRBD1	TRBJ1-2	TRBV4-1	TGCGCCAGCAGCCAAACTCCGGGACAGCACAACTATGGCTACACCTTC	CASSQTPGQHNYGYTF
NA	NA	TRBJ2-5	TRBV6-1	TGTGCCAGCAGTGAAGGGCAAATTAAAGAGACCCAGTACTTC	CASSEGQIKETQYF
many	TRBD1	TRBJ2-2	TRBV12-3/TRBV12-4	TGTGCCAGCAGTTCCACCGGGACAGTTAACACCGGGGAGCTGTTTTTT	CASSSTGTVNTGELFF
NA	TRBD2	TRBJ2-2	TRBV7-6	TGTGCCAGCAGCCCAGGACCTACCGGGACTAGCTTCGCCGGGGAGCTGTTTTTT	CASSPGPTGTSFAGELFF
NA	NA	TRBJ2-1	TRBV7-2	TGTGCCAGCAGCTTAGCGGGAGCGGTTGAGCAGTTCTTC	CASSLAGAVEQFF
NA	NA	TRBJ2-7	TRBV7-8	TGTGCCAGCAGCTTAGCTACCCCCGAGAAGGGCGAGCAGTACTTC	CASSLATPEKGEQYF
NA	TRBD1	TRBJ2-1	TRBV6-6	TGTGCCAGCAGTGGGGACAGACAAGAGACCCAGTTCTTC	CASSGDRQETQFF
few	NA	TRBJ2-5	TRBV12-3/TRBV12-4	TGTGCCAGCAGTTACACGGGGCCGGGGGAGACCCAGTACTTC	CASSYTGPGETQYF
NA	NA	TRBJ2-3	TRBV4-1	TGCGCCAGCAAACAGGACGGGTCAAGGGATACGCAGTATTTT	CASKQDGSRDTQYF
few	TRBD2	TRBJ2-1	TRBV7-8	TGTGCCAGCAGCTTAGAATGGCGGGGGGGCAATGAGCAGTTCTTC	CASSLEWRGGNEQFF
few	TRBD1	TRBJ2-7	TRBV6-1	TGTGCCAGCCGGGACAGCTATAGCTCCTACGAGCAGTACTTC	CASRDSYSSYEQYF
many	NA	TRBJ2-5	TRBV6-1	TGTGCCAGCAGTAAGGCACAGGGTGAGCAGTACTTC	CASSKAQGEQYF
many	NA	TRBJ2-5	TRBV7-2	TGTGCCAGCAGCTTAGGGTTATTCCGGGGGCGCCAAGAGACCCAGTACTTC	CASSLGLFRGRQETQYF
NA	NA	TRBJ2-1	TRBV11-3	TGTGCCAGCAGCCCCGTGGGGTACAATGAGCAGTTCTTC	CASSPVGYNEQFF
NA	TRBD2	TRBJ2-7	TRBV7-2	TGTGCCAGCAGCTGGACTAGCGGCTCCTACGAGCAGTACTTC	CASSWTSGSYEQYF
NA	NA	TRBJ1-2	TRBV6-1	TGTGCCAGCAGTGAAGAGTACGCAGACTATGGCTACACCTTC	CASSEEYADYGYTF
few	NA	TRBJ2-5	TRBV3-1	TGTGCCAGCAGCCAAGTTCGGGGGGCCCAAGAGACCCAGTACTTC	CASSQVRGAQETQYF
many	TRBD1	TRBJ2-5	TRBV6-1	TGTGCCAGCAGTGAGACAGGGCGGGAGACCCAGTACTTC	CASSETGRETQYF
many	NA	TRBJ2-3	TRBV6-1	TGTGCCAGCAGAATCGACCGGGACACATCCCACTATACGCAGTATTTT	CASRIDRDTSHYTQYF
few	TRBD1	TRBJ2-1	TRBV6-1	TGTGCCTACGGGACAGGGGGCGCTTCCTACGAGCAGTTCTTC	CAYGTGGASYEQFF
few	TRBD1	TRBJ1-1	TRBV4-2	TGTGCCAGCAGCCACCCCGGGACAGGGAATTTATCGAGAGCTTTCTTT	CASSHPGTGNLSRAFF
medium-sized	NA	TRBJ2-7	TRBV27	TGTGCCAGCAGTTCGTGGGCCTATTCGGGGGAGCAGTACTTC	CASSSWAYSGEQYF
few	NA	TRBJ2-3	TRBV6-5	TGTGCCAGCAGTTACGCAAGGACTGACGAGACTCATACGCAGTATTTT	CASSYARTDETHTQYF
few	NA	TRBJ1-5	TRBV12-3/TRBV12-4	TGTGCCAGCAGTTTAGGGCAGAACAATCAGCCCCAGCATTTT	CASSLGQNNQPQHF
NA	TRBD2	TRBJ2-3	TRBV29-1	TGCAGCGTTGAAGAGGGAGTCGGGACGGGGGGAGATACGCAGTATTTT	CSVEEGVGTGGDTQYF
many	NA	TRBJ2-3	TRBV5-1	TGCGCCAGCAGCCCACCGGGCCCTAGCACAGATACGCAGTATTTT	CASSPPGPSTDTQYF
many	NA	TRBJ1-6	TRBV6-1	TGTGCCAGCAGTGAAGCAGGTGGCAATTCACCCCTCCACTTT	CASSEAGGNSPLHF
medium-sized	NA	TRBJ2-1	TRBV27	TGTGCCAGCGGCCCCAAGATGGACTCTGGGCAGTTCTTC	CASGPKMDSGQFF
NA	TRBD2	TRBJ2-3	TRBV6-4	TGTGCCAGCAGCCCTAGCGGGGGGCCTAGCACAGATACGCAGTATTTT	CASSPSGGPSTDTQYF
NA	NA	TRBJ1-2	TRBV12-3/TRBV12-4	TGTGCCAGCAGTTTTGGGGACTATGGCTACACCTTC	CASSFGDYGYTF
NA	NA	TRBJ2-2	TRBV11-3	TGTGCCAGCAGCCCTGACACCGGGGAGCTGTTTTTT	CASSPDTGELFF
NA	TRBD1	TRBJ2-3	TRBV6-4	TGTGCCAGCAGTGACTCACCGGGACAGGGGGCAGATACGCAGTATTTT	CASSDSPGQGADTQYF
NA	NA	TRBJ1-5	TRBV6-1	TGTGCCAGCAGTGAAAGCGGACTTCAGCCCCAGCATTTT	CASSESGLQPQHF
many	NA	TRBJ2-2	TRBV6-1	TGTGCCAGCAGCTTGTCCGCCCGGGGAACCGGGGAGCTGTTTTTT	CASSLSARGTGELFF
few	NA	TRBJ2-2	TRBV5-1	TGCGCCAGCAGGGACACCGGGGAGCTGTTTTTT	CASRDTGELFF
many	TRBD1	TRBJ2-3	TRBV6-1	TGTGCCAGCAGTGTTGCCGGGACAGGGGTTGATACGCAGTATTTT	CASSVAGTGVDTQYF
many	NA	TRBJ1-5	TRBV28	TGTGCCAGCAGCCAAGGGACCGTGCCCCAGCATTTT	CASSQGTVPQHF
medium-sized	TRBD1	TRBJ2-2	TRBV27	TGTGCCAGCAGTTTATCGGGGACAGGGAACACCGGGGAGCTGTTTTTT	CASSLSGTGNTGELFF
NA	TRBD1	TRBJ2-6	TRBV6-1	TGTGCCAGCAGTAAGGGACAGGGCATCTCTGGGGCCAACGTCCTGACTTTC	CASSKGQGISGANVLTF
few	NA	TRBJ2-5	TRBV6-1	TGTGCCAGCAGTGAAGGGTGGGAACAAGAGACCCAGTACTTC	CASSEGWEQETQYF
NA	TRBD2	TRBJ2-1	TRBV25-1	TGTGCCAGCAGTGGTCCCACTAGCGGGAGTTACAATGAGCAGTTCTTC	CASSGPTSGSYNEQFF
many	TRBD1	TRBJ1-5	TRBV6-1	TGTGCCAGCAGTCCCCACTCCGGGACAGGGCGTAGCAATCAGCCCCAGCATTTT	CASSPHSGTGRSNQPQHF
few	NA	TRBJ2-2	TRBV27	TGTGCCAGCAAGAGCACCGGGGAGCTGTTTTTT	CASKSTGELFF
many	TRBD1	TRBJ2-1	TRBV12-3/TRBV12-4	TGTGCCAGCAGTTTTGGCAGGGGGACCTACGAGCAGTTCTTC	CASSFGRGTYEQFF
NA	NA	TRBJ2-1	TRBV4-1	TGCGCCAGCAGCCAAGAGCCTAGCCGTGAGCAGTTCTTC	CASSQEPSREQFF